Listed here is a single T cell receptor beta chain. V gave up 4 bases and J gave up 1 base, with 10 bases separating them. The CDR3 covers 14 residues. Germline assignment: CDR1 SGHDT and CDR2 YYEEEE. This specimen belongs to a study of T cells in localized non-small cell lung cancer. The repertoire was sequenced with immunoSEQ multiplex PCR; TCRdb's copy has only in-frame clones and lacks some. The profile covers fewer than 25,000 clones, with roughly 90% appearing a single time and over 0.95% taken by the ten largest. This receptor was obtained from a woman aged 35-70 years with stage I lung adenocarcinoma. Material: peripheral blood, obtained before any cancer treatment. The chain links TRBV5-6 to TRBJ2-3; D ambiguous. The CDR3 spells CASSERVGTDTQYF. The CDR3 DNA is TGTGCCAGCAGCGAAAGGGTAGGCACAGATACGCAGTATTTT. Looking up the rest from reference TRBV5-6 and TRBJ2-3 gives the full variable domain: DAGVTQSPTHLIKTRGQQVTLRCSPKSGHDTVSWYQQALGQGPQFIFQYYEEEERQRGNFPDRFSGHQFPNYSSELNVNALLLGDSALYLCASSERVGTDTQYFGPGTRLTVL.